The present TCR beta chain was sequenced within a study of vaccination effects on CD4 cells after COVID-19. The CDR3 sequence is 19 residues long. Trimming stripped 0 bases from V and 5 bases from J, with 26 bases between. Germline loops: CDR1 SGHRS, CDR2 YFSETQ. Before sequencing took place, the ViraFEST assay used viral peptide pools to expand antigen-specific CD4+ T cells. Cultured cells yielded isolated CD4+ T cells after 10 days. Vaccine recipients lacked prior SARS-CoV-2 infection and had negative nucleocapsid antibodies. Cells had half their medium changed to IL-2 medium on days 3 and 7. Regarding this clone: Its antigen is undetermined.

Using immunoSEQ multiplex PCR, the repertoire was profiled, and TCRdb retains in-frame clones only, with some absent. The sample consists of some 68,000 clones, roughly 80% of them appearing once. Sequenced here: CD4+ T cells from PBMCs cultured with HCoV-OC43 spike peptides, sampled before COVID-19 vaccination. Subset in this sample: HCoV-OC43 spike overlapping peptide pool stimulation. This TCR came from a human donor who received a COVID-19 vaccine. The rearrangement uses TRBV5-1 and TRBJ1-2; perhaps TRBD1 as D (5 bases). In DNA, the CDR3 is TGCGCCAGCAGCTTGGTCCCAGCAACCGGGGCACAAGCTTCTTATGGCTACACCTTC. It yields the protein CASSLVPATGAQASYGYTF.